This T cell receptor beta chain was profiled in a study of breast tumors, draining lymph nodes, adjacent tissues. Study outcomes and limitations: Tumor repertoires ranked between lymph nodes and nontumor tissue in diversity, with V and J gene preferences. Tumor T cell lymph node origin was a supported hypothesis, not proven. Data fit most tumor T cells coming from lymph node, expanding in tumor.

In this sample, this clonotype turned up many times. The antigen remains undetermined. TCRdb redid the calling of the multiplex PCR reads with MiXCR, one entry per CDR3 protein. The data contain 290,000 or so distinct CDR3 sequences, around 30% of them singletons. The V and J ends lost 10 bases and 1 base respectively, with 15 bases between them. There are 14 residues in the CDR3. CDR1 is LNHDA and CDR2 is SQIVND in the germline V gene (reference sequence). Axillary draining lymph nodes of breast cancer patients supplied the node samples. The clonotype originates from a female donor with breast cancer. Some clones in this sample may be carry-over from other donors' samples. This chain links TRBV19 with TRBJ2-3; weak D call: TRBD1 (6 bases). The sequencing input was axillary lymph node tissue. As DNA, the CDR3 is TGTGCCACCCAGTGGGGGCTGGGCACAGATACGCAGTATTTT. It is translated as CATQWGLGTDTQYF. Full variable domain (remainder filled in from reference TRBV19 and TRBJ2-3): DGGITQSPKYLFRKEGQNVTLSCEQNLNHDAMYWYRQDPGQGLRLIYYSQIVNDFQKGDIAEGYSVSREKKESFPLTVTSAQKNPTAFYLCATQWGLGTDTQYFGPGTRLTVL.